The sequence of this TCR beta chain was determined in a study of blood T cells in healthy people across ages. In germline, CDR1 is DFQATT, CDR2 SNEGSKA (reference sequence). The CDR3 has 14 residues. Trimming stripped 6 bases from V and 1 base from J, with 14 bases between. A second PCR of about 6 to 11 cycles used a sample-barcoded 5' primer and a J-beta primer mix. One entry per CDR3 protein, called by TCRdb with MiXCR from the 5' RACE reads. Here the sample spans about 1.8 million distinct CDR3 sequences, about 50% being singletons. The source is a woman aged 40-49 years in good health. The sample taken for sequencing was blood. V gene TRBV20-1 combines with J gene TRBJ2-3; TRBD2 might be the D (6 bases). CDR3 coding DNA: TGCAGTGCCGACATCGGCGGGGGCACAGATACGCAGTATTTT. Its protein is CSADIGGGTDTQYF.